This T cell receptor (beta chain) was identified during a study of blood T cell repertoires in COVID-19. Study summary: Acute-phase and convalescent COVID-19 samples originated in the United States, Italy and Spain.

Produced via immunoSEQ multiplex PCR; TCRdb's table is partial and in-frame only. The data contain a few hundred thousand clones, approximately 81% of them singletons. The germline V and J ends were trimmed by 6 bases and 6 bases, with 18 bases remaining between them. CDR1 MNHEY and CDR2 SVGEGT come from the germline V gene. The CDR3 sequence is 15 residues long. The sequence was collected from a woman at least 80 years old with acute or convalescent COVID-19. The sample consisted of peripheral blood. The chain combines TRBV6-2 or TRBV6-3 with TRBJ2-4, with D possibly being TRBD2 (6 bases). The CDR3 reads CASRYQTGVGNIQYF. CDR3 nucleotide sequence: TGTGCCAGCAGATACCAGACGGGGGTAGGAAACATTCAGTACTTC.